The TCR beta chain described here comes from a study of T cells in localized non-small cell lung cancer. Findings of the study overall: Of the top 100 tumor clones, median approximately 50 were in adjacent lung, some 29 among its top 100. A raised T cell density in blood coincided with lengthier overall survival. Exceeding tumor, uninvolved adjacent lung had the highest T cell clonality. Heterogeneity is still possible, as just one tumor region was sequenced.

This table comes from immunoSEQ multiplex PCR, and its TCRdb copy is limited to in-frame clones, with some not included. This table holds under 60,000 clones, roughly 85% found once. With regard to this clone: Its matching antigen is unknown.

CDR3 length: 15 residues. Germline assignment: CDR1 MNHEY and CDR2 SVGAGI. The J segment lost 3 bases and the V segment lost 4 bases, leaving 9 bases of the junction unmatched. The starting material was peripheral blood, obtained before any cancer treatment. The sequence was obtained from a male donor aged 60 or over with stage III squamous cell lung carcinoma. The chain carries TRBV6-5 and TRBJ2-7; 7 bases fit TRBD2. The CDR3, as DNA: TGTGCCAGCAGTTCCCCAGCGGGAACCTACTACGAGCAGTACTTC. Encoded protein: CASSSPAGTYYEQYF.